The 6 T cell receptor beta chains listed next were all sequenced from one sample in a study of blood T cell repertoires in COVID-19. Profiled with immunoSEQ multiplex PCR; TCRdb holds only in-frame clones, not every one. The data contain 300,000 to 350,000 clones, about 93% of them singletons. Sequencing used peripheral blood. Receptor source: a woman in her twenties or thirties with COVID-19, enrolled during active disease.

The chain employs TRBV19 and TRBJ2-5, with 10 bases matching TRBD2. In germline, CDR1 is LNHDA, CDR2 SQIVND (reference sequence). CDR3 length: 16 residues. V lost 3 bases and J lost 5; bases outside the gene matches: 9. Here the CDR3 DNA reads TGTGCCAGTAGTATCCTGGCTAGCGGGAGCGGGGAGACCCAGTACTTC. This encodes CASSILASGSGETQYF. Variable domain in full (rest from reference TRBV19 and TRBJ2-5): DGGITQSPKYLFRKEGQNVTLSCEQNLNHDAMYWYRQDPGQGLRLIYYSQIVNDFQKGDIAEGYSVSREKKESFPLTVTSAQKNPTAFYLCASSILASGSGETQYFGPGTRLLVL.

This chain links TRBV7-9 with TRBJ2-7; D not certain. V lost 1 base, J lost 6 bases, and 4 bases lay in between. The CDR3 loop spans 11 amino acids. Germline V gene data show CDR1 as SEHNR and CDR2 as FQNEAQ (reference sequence). DNA for the CDR3: TGTGCCAGCAGCTTAGGGGCCGAGCAGTACTTC. The encoded protein is CASSLGAEQYF.

The rearrangement links TRBV5-5 to TRBJ1-2; D gene uncertain. V lost 4 bases to trimming and J lost 8 bases, with 9 bases between them. Germline-derived CDR1 and CDR2 are SGHKS and YYEKEE (reference sequence). The length of the CDR3 is 11 residues. Here the CDR3 reads CASSPHSGYTF. The DNA for the CDR3 is TGTGCCAGCAGCCCCCACAGCGGCTACACCTTC.

V and J are TRBV24-1 and TRBJ2-7, with TRBD1 matching 8 bases. The CDR3 sequence is 15 residues long. Trimming took 3 bases from V and 4 from J; bases not matched to a gene: 7. Germline V gives CDR1 KGHDR, CDR2 SFDVKD. The CDR3 loop reads CATSDPRTGRYEQYF. Here the CDR3 DNA reads TGTGCCACCAGTGATCCTCGGACAGGGCGGTACGAGCAGTACTTC.

V gene TRBV7-8 combines with J gene TRBJ1-1; 9 nucleotides align to TRBD1. V lost 4 bases to trimming and J lost 2 bases; unmatched junction nucleotides: 11. The CDR3 covers 17 residues. The germline V gene has CDR1 SGHVS and CDR2 FQNEAQ. The CDR3 DNA sequence: TGTGCCAGCAGCTCGTCGCGACGGACAGGGGACAACACTGAAGCTTTCTTT. Its protein is CASSSSRRTGDNTEAFF.

The chain carries TRBV19 and TRBJ2-5; maybe TRBD1 (6 bases). V was pared by 3 bases and J by 4 bases, with 15 bases between. The CDR3 runs 15 residues. CDR1 and CDR2 (germline): LNHDA, SQIVND (reference sequence). The CDR3 spells CASSIALGATETQYF. The CDR3 bases are TGTGCCAGTAGTATCGCCCTGGGGGCCACAGAGACCCAGTACTTC.